This TCR beta chain was sequenced in a study of blood T cells in healthy people across ages. Every donor contributed 8 to 10 milliliters of peripheral blood by blood draw. Study-wide results and caveats: Long-lived donors carried more naive CD4+ cells and greater diversity than aged donors. Expanded clonotype shifts may have been confounded, as the donors had an unknown CMV status.

This clonotype appeared a few times. Its antigen is undetermined. A second roughly 6 to 11 cycle PCR used barcoded and J-beta primers. The template-switch adaptor was a 5' adaptor with 12 random nucleotides. It tagged each cDNA molecule. In TCRdb, the 5' RACE reads were re-called with MiXCR into one record per CDR3 protein. The data hold more than 1,400,000 distinct CDR3 sequences, with approximately 42% observed a single time. The CDR3 contains 15 residues. The germline V gene has CDR1 MNHNS and CDR2 SASEGT. V shed 8 bases, J shed 0 bases, and the junction held 7 bases outside the gene matches. This chain connects TRBV6-1 to TRBJ2-3; the match to TRBD2 covers 8 bases. The sequence came from a woman between 18 and 29 years old in good health. The specimen sequenced was blood. The CDR3 loop reads CASHSAGGSTDTQYF. For the CDR3, the DNA is TGTGCCAGCCACAGCGCGGGAGGAAGCACAGATACGCAGTATTTT.